This T cell receptor (beta chain) was sequenced in a study of shared clonotypes between healthy human individuals. Whole-study context: The donor group consisted of a couple of women and three men, aged 18 to 49.

Sequencing used immunoSEQ multiplex PCR; TCRdb keeps in-frame clones, though not all of them. Of more than 550,000 clones detected, about 90% appear once; the ten largest clones hold about a quarter. Cells designated naive CD8 were CD45RO-negative and were positively selected for CCR7, with terminally differentiated effector memory CD45RA+ cells excluded. Participating donors were healthy, HIV-negative adults free of recent acute infections or vaccinations. Every contributor of samples was a Caucasian grown-up residing in Nashville, Tennessee. With 1 base clipped from V and 3 bases from J, the junction kept 4 bases outside the gene matches. From germline, CDR1 is SGHRS and CDR2 YFSETQ. This CDR3 has 15 residues. This clone was detected once.

Sequences were obtained from naive CD8+ T cells sorted from blood. The sequence came from a man aged 25 to 40 in good health. The gene calls are TRBV5-1 and TRBJ1-2; 9 nucleotides line up with TRBD1. Here the CDR3 DNA reads TGCGCCAGCAGCTTGAAGGACAGGGGAGACTATGGCTACACCTTC. This translates into CASSLKDRGDYGYTF.